The rows below give T cell receptor beta chains drawn from one sample of a study of T cells in Graves' hyperthyroidism and ophthalmopathy. In TCRdb, the multiplex PCR reads were re-called with MiXCR into one record per CDR3 protein. The data hold approximately 600,000 distinct CDR3 sequences, with more than 20% observed a single time. Material: blood. These receptors were obtained from a man aged 30 to 39 with Graves' ophthalmopathy. Both conserved end residues are part of each CDR3. A D gene is named only where the DNA matches it firmly. The size of a clone is reported for some rows only, either as once, few or many, or as a class for expanded clones.

CDR3	DNA	V	D	J	size
CASSQAPSLDGYTF	TGTGCCAGCAGCCAAGCTCCATCCCTCGATGGCTACACCTTC	TRBV3-1	.	TRBJ1-2	many
CSASTAGDILQPQHF	TGCAGTGCTAGTACCGCAGGGGACATATTGCAGCCCCAGCATTTT	TRBV20-1	.	TRBJ1-5	few
CASADPRDKYNEQFF	TGTGCCAGCGCCGACCCCCGGGACAAATACAATGAGCAGTTCTTC	TRBV2	.	TRBJ2-1	.
CASSPTGTAYNEQFF	TGTGCCAGCTCACCTACGGGCACAGCTTACAATGAGCAGTTCTTC	TRBV18	.	TRBJ2-1	.
CASSPGQETQYF	TGTGCCAGCTCACCAGGCCAAGAGACCCAGTACTTC	TRBV18	.	TRBJ2-5	many
CASSPDGQPQHF	TGTGCCAGCAGCCCAGATGGGCAGCCCCAGCATTTT	TRBV7-9	.	TRBJ1-5	few
CASSQGYGPYEQYF	TGTGCCAGCAGCCAGGGGTATGGGCCCTACGAGCAGTACTTC	TRBV3-1	.	TRBJ2-7	few
CASSDVPSGSYEQYF	TGTGCCAGCAGCGACGTCCCGTCCGGGAGCTACGAGCAGTACTTC	TRBV28	.	TRBJ2-7	few
CASSVRTGRGTGELFF	TGTGCCAGCAGTGTCCGGACAGGGAGAGGAACCGGGGAGCTGTTTTTT	TRBV2	TRBD1	TRBJ2-2	.
CAWSGWTGDEQYF	TGTGCCTGGAGTGGGTGGACAGGGGACGAGCAGTACTTC	TRBV30	TRBD1	TRBJ2-7	many
CAGSLKRQGSYNEQFF	TGTGCCGGCAGTTTAAAGCGACAAGGCTCCTACAATGAGCAGTTCTTC	TRBV12-3/TRBV12-4	.	TRBJ2-1	few
CASSLRAVSYNEQFF	TGTGCCAGCAGCTTAAGAGCGGTCTCCTACAATGAGCAGTTCTTC	TRBV7-3	.	TRBJ2-1	.
CASSYPGAGANEQYF	TGTGCCAGCAGTTATCCCGGGGCAGGGGCGAACGAGCAGTACTTC	TRBV28	.	TRBJ2-7	few
CATSGTGGAYEQYF	TGTGCCACCAGTGGGACAGGGGGGGCCTACGAGCAGTACTTC	TRBV24-1	TRBD1	TRBJ2-7	.
CASSYEARYEQYF	TGTGCCAGTTCATATGAAGCCCGCTACGAGCAGTACTTC	TRBV28	.	TRBJ2-7	.
CASSDPGQGRFSEQFF	TGCGCCAGCAGTGACCCGGGACAGGGTCGATTCTCTGAGCAGTTCTTC	TRBV10-1	TRBD1	TRBJ2-1	.
CASSTDRDNEKLFF	TGTGCCAGCAGTACGGACAGGGATAATGAAAAACTGTTTTTT	TRBV25-1	TRBD1	TRBJ1-4	.
CASRASRTDTQYF	TGTGCCAGCAGGGCCTCTCGAACAGATACGCAGTATTTT	TRBV6-2/TRBV6-3	.	TRBJ2-3	.
CANSLIAGNSYNEQFF	TGTGCCAACAGCTTAATAGCCGGTAACTCCTACAATGAGCAGTTCTTC	TRBV5-6	.	TRBJ2-1	few
CASSIYAGTIAKNIQYF	TGTGCCAGTAGTATATACGCCGGGACAATAGCCAAAAACATTCAGTACTTC	TRBV19	.	TRBJ2-4	once
CASSFPGNEAFF	TGTGCCAGCTCATTTCCGGGAAATGAAGCTTTCTTT	TRBV18	.	TRBJ1-1	.
CSASKGAGVRYEQYF	TGCAGTGCTAGTAAGGGAGCGGGAGTTAGATACGAGCAGTACTTC	TRBV20-1	TRBD2	TRBJ2-7	.
CASSRQFYEQYF	TGTGCCAGCAGCCGACAGTTCTACGAGCAGTACTTC	TRBV3-1	.	TRBJ2-7	many
CASSLIGTSGGLYEQYF	TGTGCCAGCAGCTTAATCGGGACTAGCGGGGGACTTTACGAGCAGTACTTC	TRBV11-2	TRBD2	TRBJ2-7	.
CSARKGEAGHEQYF	TGCAGTGCTAGAAAAGGGGAGGCGGGCCACGAGCAGTACTTC	TRBV20-1	.	TRBJ2-7	few
CASSQSKRDEQYF	TGTGCCAGCAGCCAATCGAAGAGGGACGAGCAGTACTTC	TRBV16	.	TRBJ2-7	.